These T cell receptor beta chains were read from a single sample in a study of response to subunit inactivated influenza vaccine. From the RT-PCR reads, TCRdb called clonotypes with MiXCR, one entry per CDR3 protein. The table includes more than 450,000 distinct CDR3 sequences, about 8% detected once. The source was PBMCs from blood, collected less than 30 months after vaccination. The receptors come from a man aged 50-75 years who received an inactivated influenza vaccine. Both conserved end residues are part of each CDR3. Each record gives: clone size, D gene, V gene, CDR3 length, J gene, CDR3 DNA, CDR3 protein. The D gene is left open where the match is weak. A row's size may be missing; if present it is once, few, many or a size class.

abundance: many
d_gene: TRBD2
v_gene: TRBV4-3
len: 15
j_gene: TRBJ2-7
CDR3nt: TGCGCCAGCAGCCGGCTCAGGGAGGGCCGTTTCGAGCAGTACTTC
CDR3aa: CASSRLREGRFEQYF

abundance: -
d_gene: -
v_gene: TRBV29-1
len: 13
j_gene: TRBJ2-1
CDR3nt: TGCAGCGTTGAACCAGCGTTGGACAATGAGCAGTTCTTC
CDR3aa: CSVEPALDNEQFF

abundance: -
d_gene: TRBD2
v_gene: TRBV6-1
len: 16
j_gene: TRBJ2-1
CDR3nt: TGTGCCAGCAGTCCCGGCCTCGGGAGGACCTACAATGAGCAGTTCTTC
CDR3aa: CASSPGLGRTYNEQFF

abundance: many
d_gene: TRBD1
v_gene: TRBV28
len: 16
j_gene: TRBJ2-2
CDR3nt: TGTGCCAGCCGGGACAGCCGAATCCCGAACACCGGGGAGCTGTTTTTT
CDR3aa: CASRDSRIPNTGELFF

abundance: many
d_gene: TRBD1
v_gene: TRBV28
len: 15
j_gene: TRBJ1-5
CDR3nt: TGTGCCAGCAGGTCGACAGGGGGTAGCAATCAGCCCCAGCATTTT
CDR3aa: CASRSTGGSNQPQHF

abundance: many
d_gene: -
v_gene: TRBV12-3/TRBV12-4
len: 14
j_gene: TRBJ2-1
CDR3nt: TGTGCCAGCAGTTTCCACAGCTCCTACAATGAGCAGTTCTTC
CDR3aa: CASSFHSSYNEQFF

abundance: many
d_gene: -
v_gene: TRBV10-3
len: 13
j_gene: TRBJ1-2
CDR3nt: TGTGCCCACGCTTCTCGACAGAGTGGTGGCTACACCTTC
CDR3aa: CAHASRQSGGYTF

abundance: many
d_gene: -
v_gene: TRBV19
len: 14
j_gene: TRBJ1-5
CDR3nt: TGTGCCAGTAGTATCTACCTGGATGCCCCGCCCCAGCATTTT
CDR3aa: CASSIYLDAPPQHF

abundance: -
d_gene: TRBD2
v_gene: TRBV20-1
len: 14
j_gene: TRBJ2-1
CDR3nt: TGCAGTGCTAGACGACTAGCGTTTGAAAATGAGCAGTTCTTC
CDR3aa: CSARRLAFENEQFF

abundance: many
d_gene: TRBD2
v_gene: TRBV5-1
len: 16
j_gene: TRBJ2-2
CDR3nt: TGCGCCAGCAGCTTGGTCAGGCTAGCGGACACCGGGGAGCTGTTTTTT
CDR3aa: CASSLVRLADTGELFF

abundance: many
d_gene: -
v_gene: TRBV29-1
len: 12
j_gene: TRBJ2-5
CDR3nt: TGCAGCGTTGAGCCAGGGGAAGAGACCCAGTACTTC
CDR3aa: CSVEPGEETQYF

abundance: many
d_gene: -
v_gene: TRBV7-9
len: 13
j_gene: TRBJ1-2
CDR3nt: TGTGCCAGCAGCTCATCAGGGAGCTATGGCTACACCTTC
CDR3aa: CASSSSGSYGYTF

abundance: -
d_gene: -
v_gene: TRBV5-6
len: 15
j_gene: TRBJ2-1
CDR3nt: TGTGCCAGCAGTGGCGGGGTGAGCTCCTACAATGAGCAGTTCTTC
CDR3aa: CASSGGVSSYNEQFF

abundance: medium-sized
d_gene: TRBD1
v_gene: TRBV7-2
len: 16
j_gene: TRBJ2-3
CDR3nt: TGTGCCAGCAGCTTAGAGTGGGACAGCGAGCTCGATACGCAGTATTTT
CDR3aa: CASSLEWDSELDTQYF

abundance: many
d_gene: -
v_gene: TRBV20-1
len: 14
j_gene: TRBJ2-7
CDR3nt: TGCAGTGCTAGGGCTAGCCGGACAATCCACGAGCAGTACTTC
CDR3aa: CSARASRTIHEQYF

abundance: many
d_gene: -
v_gene: TRBV29-1
len: 14
j_gene: TRBJ2-5
CDR3nt: TGCAGCGGAGGAGAGTGGCTAGGCCAAGAGACCCAGTACTTC
CDR3aa: CSGGEWLGQETQYF

abundance: many
d_gene: -
v_gene: TRBV24-1
len: 17
j_gene: TRBJ2-2
CDR3nt: TGTGCCACCAGTGATTTTGGGGGGGCACCGAACACCGGGGAGCTGTTTTTT
CDR3aa: CATSDFGGAPNTGELFF

abundance: -
d_gene: -
v_gene: TRBV4-1
len: 14
j_gene: TRBJ2-4
CDR3nt: TGCGCCAGCAGCCCCCCCCACAGGGAAAACATTCAGTACTTC
CDR3aa: CASSPPHRENIQYF

abundance: few
d_gene: -
v_gene: TRBV11-3
len: 15
j_gene: TRBJ2-1
CDR3nt: TGTGCCAGCAGCTTAAAGGCCTCCCTCGACAATGAGCAGTTCTTC
CDR3aa: CASSLKASLDNEQFF

abundance: many
d_gene: -
v_gene: TRBV18
len: 12
j_gene: TRBJ2-1
CDR3nt: TGTGCCAGCTCACGGGACACCAATGAGCAGTTCTTC
CDR3aa: CASSRDTNEQFF

abundance: -
d_gene: -
v_gene: TRBV4-3
len: 15
j_gene: TRBJ1-6
CDR3nt: TGCGCCAGCAGCCAAGAAGGGGGATGGAATTCACCCCTCCACTTT
CDR3aa: CASSQEGGWNSPLHF

abundance: -
d_gene: TRBD1
v_gene: TRBV4-3
len: 19
j_gene: TRBJ2-4
CDR3nt: TGCGCCAGCAGCCAAGAATTAACTTCGACAGGGGTAGCAAAAAACATTCAGTACTTC
CDR3aa: CASSQELTSTGVAKNIQYF